This entry lists 24 T cell receptor beta chains sequenced from one sample in a study of T cell responses to AZD1222 COVID-19 vaccine. The assay was immunoSEQ multiplex PCR, and TCRdb's table has in-frame clones only and misses some. The data hold around 99,000 clones, with around 90% observed a single time. The sample was peripheral blood, taken on day 0 of AZD1222 vaccination. These receptors all come from an adult in good health.

Only a few counts were recorded for this clone. The chain has TRBV5-6 and TRBJ1-2; D is perhaps TRBD1 (6 bases). Between the trimmed V and J ends, which lost 1 base and 2 bases, there was a span of 15 bases. Germline V gene data show CDR1 as SGHDT and CDR2 as YYEEEE. The CDR3 sequence is 16 residues long. The CDR3 DNA reads as TGTGCCAGCAGCTTGACAGGGTGGGGAGAAAACTATGGCTACACCTTC. Its protein is CASSLTGWGENYGYTF.

V is TRBV9 and J is TRBJ2-2, with 7 bases identical to TRBD2. CDR3 length: 15 amino acids. V gave up 3 bases and J gave up 3 bases; unmatched junction bases: 5. Germline-derived CDR1 and CDR2 are SGDLS and YYNGEE. This CDR3 is CASSARTRDTGELFF. The CDR3 nucleotides are TGTGCCAGCAGCGCACGGACTAGGGACACCGGGGAGCTGTTTTTT.

This chain links TRBV21-1 with TRBJ2-7; TRBD2 was called by the table and not checked on the DNA. TRBV21-1 is a documented pseudogene. The length of the CDR3 is 17 residues. In DNA, the CDR3 is TGTGCCAGCAGCTCTAATGGAGGGAGTGCTGAATCCTACGAGCAGTACTTC. This gives the protein CASSSNGGSAESYEQYF.

The gene calls are TRBV10-3 and TRBJ2-1; 12 bases are a match to TRBD2. Germline values: CDR1 ENHRY, CDR2 SYGVKD. Trimming took 6 bases from V and 8 from J; bases not matched to a gene: 5. This CDR3 contains 14 residues. The CDR3 loop is CAISPSGRADEQFF. The CDR3 DNA reads TGTGCCATCAGCCCTAGCGGGAGGGCCGATGAGCAGTTCTTC.

The chain links TRBV7-2 to TRBJ1-5; 11 nucleotides align to TRBD1. The CDR3 is made up of 15 amino acids. Germline V lookup: CDR1 SGHTA, CDR2 FQGNSA. V trimming: 3 bases; J trimming: 6 bases; junction bases outside the gene matches: 4. The CDR3 DNA sequence: TGTGCCAGCAGCTTTGGGACAGGGGGGGGTCAGCCCCAGCATTTT. Its translation: CASSFGTGGGQPQHF.

In this sample, this clone turned up a few times. The rearrangement links TRBV19 to TRBJ1-5; TRBD1 agrees at 7 bases. The germline gives CDR1 LNHDA, CDR2 SQIVND (reference sequence). With 1 base clipped from V and 2 bases from J, the junction kept 5 bases outside the gene matches. This CDR3 contains 16 residues. The CDR3 coding sequence is TGTGCCAGTAGTATAGGAATAGGACAGGGCAATCAGCCCCAGCATTTT. This translates into CASSIGIGQGNQPQHF.

This clone is medium-sized within its sample. CDR3 sequence (DNA): TGTGCCAGCAGGCCCCCTAACAGGGGCAATGAGCAGTTCTTC. As protein: CASRPPNRGNEQFF. The chain combines TRBV13 with TRBJ2-1; TRBD1 matches 7 bases. CDR1 PRHDT and CDR2 FYEKMQ come from the germline V gene (reference sequence). Trimming removed 6 bases from V and 6 bases from J; junction bases left unmatched: 8. The CDR3 is 14 residues long.

The genes are TRBV28 and TRBJ1-2; tentative D call: TRBD1 (6 bases). The CDR3 length is 17 residues. Germline loops: CDR1 MDHEN, CDR2 SYDVKM. Trimming left V 6 bases short and J 0 bases short, with 20 bases between. The CDR3: CASSHNPPWTANYGYTF. The DNA of the CDR3 is TGTGCCAGCAGCCACAACCCCCCTTGGACAGCTAACTATGGCTACACCTTC.

The chain has TRBV28 and TRBJ2-1, with 7 bases identical to TRBD2. The CDR3 extends over 14 amino acids. CDR1 and CDR2 (germline): MDHEN, SYDVKM. Unmatched junction bases numbered 7, after V lost 3 bases and J lost 8 bases. The CDR3 protein is CASSLGGSYDEQFF. CDR3 DNA sequence: TGTGCCAGCAGTTTGGGCGGGAGTTACGATGAGCAGTTCTTC.

The chain carries TRBV19 and TRBJ1-1; 7 bases map to TRBD1. V lost 6 bases and J lost 0; bases outside the gene matches: 7. This CDR3 contains 15 residues. Germline V gene data show CDR1 as LNHDA and CDR2 as SQIVND (reference sequence). CDR3 coding DNA: TGTGCCAGTAGGAGGACAGGAAGCATGAACACTGAAGCTTTCTTT. Protein product: CASRRTGSMNTEAFF. Full variable domain (remainder filled in from reference TRBV19 and TRBJ1-1): DGGITQSPKYLFRKEGQNVTLSCEQNLNHDAMYWYRQDPGQGLRLIYYSQIVNDFQKGDIAEGYSVSREKKESFPLTVTSAQKNPTAFYLCASRRTGSMNTEAFFGQGTRLTVV.

The V and J genes are TRBV7-2 and TRBJ1-3; D is unclear. The germline V gene encodes CDR1 SGHTA and CDR2 FQGNSA. This CDR3 has 15 amino acids. V was shortened by 0 bases and J by 2 bases, with 8 bases between the two germline ends. CDR3 nucleotide sequence: TGTGCCAGCAGCTTAGCAGCTGGGCCTGGAAACACCATATATTTT. It yields the protein CASSLAAGPGNTIYF.

The count of this clone is one. This chain uses TRBV3-1 (or the pseudogene TRBV3-2) with TRBJ2-3; 8 positions match TRBD1. Germline V gene sequence: CDR1 LGHDT, CDR2 YNNKEL (reference sequence). CDR3 length: 16 residues. Germline trimming cut 4 bases from V and 4 bases from J; bases unmatched to any gene: 10. This CDR3 reads CASSPGTGGLSDTQYF. CDR3 in DNA: TGTGCCAGCAGCCCCGGAACAGGGGGTCTTTCAGATACGCAGTATTTT.

The rearrangement links TRBV6-5 to TRBJ1-5; D gene unclear. Trimming took 0 bases from V and 0 from J, leaving 6 bases between them. The CDR3 contains 15 residues. In germline, CDR1 is MNHEY, CDR2 SVGAGI. The CDR3 loop reads CASSYSLSSNQPQHF. CDR3 DNA: TGTGCCAGCAGTTACTCACTCAGTAGCAATCAGCCCCAGCATTTT.

V usage is TRBV7-9 and J usage is TRBJ2-3, with a weak D call TRBD2 (6 bases). This CDR3 is built from 15 residues. Germline assignment: CDR1 SEHNR and CDR2 FQNEAQ (reference sequence). Trimming shortened V by 0 bases and J by 3 bases, and 10 bases separated the two germline ends. Written as DNA, the CDR3 is TGTGCCAGCAGCTTAGCTTGGAGGGAGACAGATACGCAGTATTTT. This codes for CASSLAWRETDTQYF.

This chain joins TRBV2 and TRBJ2-2, with D uncertain. Germline loops: CDR1 SNHLY, CDR2 FYNNEI. V lost 7 bases to trimming and J lost 4 bases, with 16 bases between them. This CDR3 spans 15 amino acids. DNA of the CDR3: TGTGCCAGCAATTACAAACAAACTCGCACCGGGGAGCTGTTTTTT. Amino acids: CASNYKQTRTGELFF.

The rearrangement joins TRBV9 to TRBJ2-7; D possibly corresponds to TRBD2 (5 bases). V was shortened by 3 bases and J by 2 bases, with 9 bases between the two germline ends. Per germline, CDR1 SGDLS and CDR2 YYNGEE. The CDR3 runs to 13 residues. CDR3 loop: CASSAGKTYEQYF. The CDR3 coding sequence is TGTGCCAGCAGCGCGGGGAAGACCTACGAGCAGTACTTC.

The chain uses TRBV6-5 and TRBJ1-4; no definite D call. V was cut by 6 bases and J by 1 base, with 12 bases left in between. Germline CDR1 reads MNHEY; CDR2 reads SVGAGI. The CDR3 loop spans 15 amino acids. This CDR3 is CASRGMVGTNEKLFF. The DNA of the CDR3 is TGTGCCAGCAGGGGCATGGTGGGAACTAATGAAAAACTGTTTTTT.

This clone was seen once. The V and J genes are TRBV24-1 and TRBJ2-1; D remains ambiguous. Per the germline V gene, CDR1 is KGHDR and CDR2 is SFDVKD. The V end was cut by 3 bases, the J end by 9 bases, with 14 bases between. This CDR3 is 14 amino acids long. The CDR3 coding sequence is TGTGCCACCAGTGATAGGGATAGCCGCGGTGAGCAGTTCTTC. Residues: CATSDRDSRGEQFF.

The chain uses TRBV4-3 and TRBJ1-2; D gene unclear. The CDR3 is 13 residues long. Per germline, CDR1 LGHNA and CDR2 YSLEER. Trimming removed 1 base from V and 8 bases from J, with 11 bases in between. The CDR3 DNA is TGCGCCAGCAGCCAAGTCCGATTTGACGGCTACACCTTC. Translated: CASSQVRFDGYTF.

The chain uses TRBV19 and TRBJ2-2, with 7 bases aligning to TRBD2. Germline CDR1 and CDR2: LNHDA and SQIVND (reference sequence). Trimming removed 3 bases from V and 8 bases from J; junction bases left unmatched: 12. There are 16 residues in the CDR3. The CDR3 DNA reads TGTGCCAGTAGTATCCAGGCGGGAGTGGGTTCTGGGGAGCTGTTTTTT. Protein sequence: CASSIQAGVGSGELFF.

The chain employs TRBV18 and TRBJ2-7; D possibly corresponds to TRBD1 (6 bases). With 4 bases removed from V and 5 bases from J, the gap between germline ends came to 15 bases. The CDR3 contains 14 residues. In germline, CDR1 is KGHSH, CDR2 LQKENI. The CDR3 DNA reads TGTGCCAGCTCACTCGACAGGTTACCGGACGAGCAGTACTTC. It encodes CASSLDRLPDEQYF.

V is TRBV2 and J is TRBJ1-6; unclear D gene. Trimming removed 4 bases at V and 8 bases at J, with 12 bases between. Germline V lookup: CDR1 SNHLY, CDR2 FYNNEI. The CDR3 sequence is 14 residues long. The DNA for the CDR3 is TGTGCCAGCAGTGTTGGACCCTTTGATTCACCCCTCCACTTT. Its protein is CASSVGPFDSPLHF. Using reference TRBV2 and TRBJ1-6 for the parts outside the CDR3, the full variable domain is EPEVTQTPSHQVTQMGQEVILRCVPISNHLYFYWYRQILGQKVEFLVSFYNNEISEKSEIFDDQFSVERPDGSNFTLKIRSTKLEDSAMYFCASSVGPFDSPLHFGNGTRLTVT.

The chain has TRBV25-1 and TRBJ1-4; D not resolved. Trimming left V 5 bases short and J 12 bases short, with 13 bases between. CDR3 length: 12 residues. Germline V CDR1 and CDR2: MGHDK, SYGVNS. CDR3 nucleotide sequence: TGTGCCAGCAGTTACCCAGACCACCAACTGTTTTTT. Its translation is CASSYPDHQLFF.

This clone was detected many times. V gene TRBV11-3 combines with J gene TRBJ2-7; D uncertain. This CDR3 is built from 14 residues. The V and J ends lost 8 bases and 0 bases respectively, with 14 bases between them. Looked up from germline, CDR1 is SGHNT and CDR2 is YENEEA. The CDR3 DNA reads as TGTGCCAGCGGCCTAGACATGACCTCCTACGAGCAGTACTTC. This gives the protein CASGLDMTSYEQYF.